Following are 9 T cell receptor beta chains from one sample sequenced in a study of T cell responses to AZD1222 COVID-19 vaccine. This table comes from immunoSEQ multiplex PCR, and its TCRdb copy is limited to in-frame clones, with some not included. The sample yields 75,000 to 80,000 clones, about 80% seen once. This specimen consisted of peripheral blood, obtained 28 days after the second dose of the MenACWY control vaccine. These receptors were obtained from an adult who received the MenACWY meningococcal vaccine as a control.

This chain links TRBV5-6 with TRBJ1-2; tentatively, D is TRBD1 (5 bases). Deletions cut 4 bases from V and 4 bases from J, with 17 bases between. Germline CDR1 reads SGHDT; CDR2 reads YYEEEE. The CDR3 sequence is 15 residues long. The CDR3, as DNA: TGTGCCAGCAGCCCGACGACAGCTAGCAGCTATGGCTACACCTTC. It yields the protein CASSPTTASSYGYTF.

This chain connects TRBV11-3 to TRBJ2-1; TRBD2 might be the D (5 bases). From germline, CDR1 is SGHNT and CDR2 YENEEA. Trimming shortened V by 1 base and J by 7 bases, and 11 bases separated the two germline ends. CDR3 length: 14 amino acids. The CDR3 coding sequence is TGTGCCAGCAGCTTAGCAGCTAGCTCTAATGAGCAGTTCTTC. Its translation is CASSLAASSNEQFF.

This clone was picked up a small number of times. The rearrangement uses TRBV6-5 and TRBJ1-4; D might be TRBD1 (5 bases). This CDR3 region has 13 residues. Germline CDR1 is MNHEY and CDR2 is SVGAGI. V lost 8 bases to trimming and J lost 4 bases, with 11 bases between them. The CDR3 spells CASDTGFNEKLFF. DNA of the CDR3: TGTGCCAGCGACACAGGCTTTAATGAAAAACTGTTTTTT.

A single count supports this clone. The chain carries TRBV7-9 and TRBJ1-2; TRBD1 matches at 8 bases. This CDR3 region has 15 residues. In germline, CDR1 is SEHNR, CDR2 FQNEAQ (reference sequence). Unmatched junction bases numbered 10, after V lost 6 bases and J lost 4 bases. The CDR3 DNA sequence: TGTGCCAGCAGTTACGGACAGGGAGAGTTCTATGGCTACACCTTC. Its translation: CASSYGQGEFYGYTF.

The chain employs TRBV5-6 and TRBJ2-1; 11 bases map to TRBD2. Per the germline V gene, CDR1 is SGHDT and CDR2 is YYEEEE. V was pared by 2 bases and J by 4 bases, with 2 bases of the junction left unmatched. This CDR3 region has 15 residues. In DNA, the CDR3 is TGTGCCAGCAGCTTCACTAGCGGGGGTTACAATGAGCAGTTCTTC. This encodes CASSFTSGGYNEQFF.

This chain links TRBV2 with TRBJ2-7, with D perhaps being TRBD1 or TRBD2 (6 bases each). V lost 8 bases to trimming and J lost 0 bases, with 14 bases between them. CDR3 length equals 14 residues. Germline CDR1 is SNHLY and CDR2 is FYNNEI. CDR3 loop: CASRRGTSSYEQYF. Here the CDR3 DNA reads TGTGCCAGCCGCCGGGGGACAAGCTCCTACGAGCAGTACTTC.

This chain connects TRBV11-2 to TRBJ2-7, with a tentative D call TRBD2 (6 bases). Trimming removed 5 bases from V and 4 bases from J, with 9 bases in between. Germline CDR1 SGHAT, CDR2 FQNNGV. The CDR3 consists of 12 residues. The CDR3 DNA is TGTGCCAGCAGCCCTGGGAGGTACGAGCAGTACTTC. This translates into CASSPGRYEQYF.

This chain connects TRBV2 to TRBJ2-1; 7 positions agree with TRBD1. The V gene's germline CDR1 is SNHLY and CDR2 FYNNEI. Trimming cost V 1 base and J 9 bases; bases outside gene matches: 3. CDR3 size: 13 residues. CDR3 residues: CASSEDRDSEQFF. The CDR3 DNA follows: TGTGCCAGCAGTGAAGACCGGGACAGTGAGCAGTTCTTC.

The chain recombines TRBV11-2 with TRBJ2-7; 14 bases fit TRBD2. Per germline, CDR1 SGHAT and CDR2 FQNNGV. CDR3 length equals 15 residues. V gave up 4 bases and J gave up 3 bases; unmatched junction bases: 2. CDR3 region: CASSWTSGRNYEQYF. The CDR3 DNA reads TGTGCCAGCAGCTGGACTAGCGGGAGGAACTACGAGCAGTACTTC. Using reference TRBV11-2 and TRBJ2-7 for the parts outside the CDR3, the full variable domain is EAGVAQSPRYKIIEKRQSVAFWCNPISGHATLYWYQQILGQGPKLLIQFQNNGVVDDSQLPKDRFSAERLKGVDSTLKIQPAKLEDSAVYLCASSWTSGRNYEQYFGPGTRLTVT.